This is a list of T cell receptor beta chains from one sample in a study of Ad26.COV2.S vaccination and SARS-CoV-2 variants. Some clones are missing from TCRdb's copy, which holds only in-frame ones; the method was immunoSEQ multiplex PCR. Of about 370,000 clones in the sample, 75% to 90% were seen once. This specimen consisted of peripheral blood, obtained in a trial of Ad26.COV2.S vaccine versus placebo. The receptors derive from a person aged 18-65 years who received the Ad26.COV2.S COVID-19 vaccine or a placebo. The CDR3 runs from the conserved cysteine through the conserved F or W. A D gene is named only where the DNA matches it firmly. A row's size may be missing; if present it is once, few, many or a size class.

len	d_gene	abundance	v_gene	j_gene	CDR3nt	CDR3aa
15	NA	NA	TRBV24-1	TRBJ2-1	TGTGCCACCAGTGATTTTGCGGCCCCCTACAATGAGCAGTTCTTC	CATSDFAAPYNEQFF
14	NA	NA	TRBV10-3	TRBJ2-3	TGTGCCATCAAAAACGACCTGGGACCAGATACGCAGTATTTT	CAIKNDLGPDTQYF
12	NA	NA	TRBV10-3	TRBJ2-1	TGTGCCATCAGTGAGTCGGGGATTTTGGGGTTCTTC	CAISESGILGFF
13	NA	NA	TRBV23-1	TRBJ2-1	TGCGCCAGTCGAGCAGGGCTTGAGGATGAGCAGTTCTTC	CASRAGLEDEQFF
15	NA	NA	TRBV18	TRBJ2-1	TGTGCCAGCTCGCCGTTGGACAGTCTTTACAATGAGCAGTTCTTC	CASSPLDSLYNEQFF
12	NA	NA	TRBV10-3	TRBJ2-1	TGTGCCATCAGTGAGTCTTGGAATGAGCAGTTCTTC	CAISESWNEQFF
15	TRBD2	few	TRBV7-6	TRBJ2-7	TGTGCCAGCAGCTTAGCAAGCGGGAGAAGTTACGAGCAGTACTTC	CASSLASGRSYEQYF
14	TRBD1	once	TRBV28	TRBJ2-7	TGTGCCAGCAGATCCGGGACAGGGGGCGCCGAGCAGTACTTC	CASRSGTGGAEQYF
15	TRBD2	NA	TRBV11-3	TRBJ2-3	TGTGCCAGCAGCTTAAGACGGGGGGACACAGATACGCAGTATTTT	CASSLRRGDTDTQYF
16	NA	NA	TRBV6-2/TRBV6-3	TRBJ2-5	TGTGCCAGCAGCCCTATAAACCGACAGGGAGGGGTGACCCAGTACTTC	CASSPINRQGGVTQYF
12	NA	NA	TRBV7-8	TRBJ1-6	TGTGCCAGCAGCTTTCCCAATTCACCCCTCCACTTT	CASSFPNSPLHF
14	TRBD2	NA	TRBV10-2	TRBJ2-3	TGCGCCAGCAGGACTAGCGGGGTCGGCGATACGCAGTATTTT	CASRTSGVGDTQYF
12	NA	NA	TRBV7-3	TRBJ2-3	TGTGCCAGCAGCGACCAGCCAGATACGCAGTATTTT	CASSDQPDTQYF
16	TRBD1	NA	TRBV6-5	TRBJ1-6	TGTGCCAGCAGTTACCCCAGGACAGGGGGCAATTCACCCCTCCACTTT	CASSYPRTGGNSPLHF
15	TRBD1	NA	TRBV7-9	TRBJ2-1	TGTGCCAGCAGCTTAGAGAGGGGGCTCGGCAATGAGCAGTTCTTC	CASSLERGLGNEQFF
15	NA	NA	TRBV7-8	TRBJ1-5	TGTGCCAGCAGCTTATTGGCAGGGCGCAATCAGCCCCAGCATTTT	CASSLLAGRNQPQHF
14	NA	NA	TRBV28	TRBJ2-5	TGTGCCAGCAGTTTAACAGGGTGGCAAGAGACCCAGTACTTC	CASSLTGWQETQYF
15	NA	NA	TRBV9	TRBJ1-5	TGTGCCAGCAGCGTAGAGGCAGGCGCCAATCAGCCCCAGCATTTT	CASSVEAGANQPQHF
14	NA	NA	TRBV5-5	TRBJ1-1	TGTGCCAGCAGCTTAGTACAGATGAACACTGAAGCTTTCTTT	CASSLVQMNTEAFF
16	NA	NA	TRBV4-2	TRBJ2-3	TGTGCCAGCACCCTCACAAGTGATAGCGTTACAGATACGCAGTATTTT	CASTLTSDSVTDTQYF
14	NA	NA	TRBV27	TRBJ1-4	TGTGCCAGCAGCCGGCGGGGCTTTAATGAAAAACTGTTTTTT	CASSRRGFNEKLFF
15	TRBD1	NA	TRBV18	TRBJ2-7	TGTGCCAGCTCATTCACAGGGGGCGGGAGCTACGAGCAGTACTTC	CASSFTGGGSYEQYF
16	NA	NA	TRBV4-1	TRBJ2-2	TGCGCCAGCAGCCAAGCCGACGGGTGGAACACCGGGGAGCTGTTTTTT	CASSQADGWNTGELFF
15	TRBD2	NA	TRBV28	TRBJ2-3	TGTGCCAGCAGAGAATCTAGCGGGAACACAGATACGCAGTATTTT	CASRESSGNTDTQYF
16	NA	NA	TRBV28	TRBJ2-1	TGTGCCAGCAGTTTAGAGGGCGTAGCGGCCTACAATGAGCAGTTCTTC	CASSLEGVAAYNEQFF
14	NA	NA	TRBV9	TRBJ2-7	TGTGCCAGCAGCGCCAGAGCCAGCTCCTACGAGCAGTACTTC	CASSARASSYEQYF